One sample yielded the 27 T cell receptor beta chains listed below, sequenced in a study of control samples from healthy donors and cancer patients. Clones were sequenced by immunoSEQ multiplex PCR, and TCRdb holds only the in-frame ones, with some missing. The sample carries about 120,000 clones, approximately 94% recorded once. The material sequenced was PBMCs. Every receptor here comes from a man in his fifties with head and neck cancer.

The chain joins TRBV4-3 to TRBJ1-3; D remains ambiguous. V shed 4 bases and J shed 0 bases, with 10 bases lying between them. The CDR3 is made up of 15 amino acids. The germline V gene has CDR1 LGHNA and CDR2 YSLEER. The CDR3 bases are TGCGCCAGCAGCCTGGGTAGGAGCTCTGGAAACACCATATATTTT. It codes for CASSLGRSSGNTIYF.

This chain links TRBV6-5 with TRBJ2-5; the D is unclear. This CDR3 contains 12 residues. CDR1 and CDR2 from the germline V gene are MNHEY and SVGAGI. V lost 8 bases and J lost 9, with 16 bases in between. CDR3 region: CASGISRTAQYF. The CDR3 nucleotides are TGTGCCAGCGGAATATCTCGGACGGCCCAGTACTTC.

This chain uses TRBV3-1 (or the pseudogene TRBV3-2) with TRBJ1-2, with TRBD1 as a possible D gene (6 bases). The V end lost 1 base, the J end lost 0 bases, and 9 bases lay between the germline ends. Germline V gene data show CDR1 as LGHDT and CDR2 as YNNKEL (reference sequence). This CDR3 is 15 amino acids long. CDR3 protein: CASSQAPGANYGYTF. The CDR3, as DNA: TGTGCCAGCAGCCAAGCCCCAGGGGCTAACTATGGCTACACCTTC.

This clone came up once. This chain links TRBV28 with TRBJ1-1, with D unresolved. Trimming stripped 6 bases from V and 0 bases from J, with 8 bases between. The CDR3 is made up of 13 amino acids. Germline CDR1 is MDHEN and CDR2 is SYDVKM. CDR3 loop: CASSPPLNTEAFF. The CDR3 region has the DNA TGTGCCAGCAGCCCTCCACTGAACACTGAAGCTTTCTTT.

This chain connects TRBV7-9 to TRBJ1-1, with D unclear. The germline V gene has CDR1 SEHNR and CDR2 FQNEAQ (reference sequence). CDR3 size: 13 residues. Trimming took 5 bases from V and 5 from J, leaving 12 bases between them. The CDR3 coding sequence is TGTGCCAGCAGCCTATCCTACGCTACTGAAGCTTTCTTT. Translation: CASSLSYATEAFF. Full variable domain (missing parts from reference TRBV7-9 and TRBJ1-1): DTGVSQNPRHKITKRGQNVTFRCDPISEHNRLYWYRQTLGQGPEFLTYFQNEAQLEKSRLLSDRFSAERPKGSFSTLEIQRTEQGDSAMYLCASSLSYATEAFFGQGTRLTVV.

The chain links TRBV5-1 to TRBJ2-5, with D possibly being TRBD2 (6 bases). The germline V and J ends were trimmed by 3 bases and 1 base, with 13 bases remaining between them. Germline V CDR1 and CDR2: SGHRS, YFSETQ. The CDR3 sequence is 15 residues long. The CDR3 region is CASSSPGGSQETQYF. DNA for the CDR3: TGCGCCAGCAGCTCCCCCGGGGGTAGCCAAGAGACCCAGTACTTC. The variable domain in full, with the rest retrieved from reference TRBV5-1 and TRBJ2-5, is KAGVTQTPRYLIKTRGQQVTLSCSPISGHRSVSWYQQTPGQGLQFLFEYFSETQRNKGNFPGRFSGRQFSNSRSEMNVSTLELGDSALYLCASSSPGGSQETQYFGPGTRLLVL.

The V and J genes are TRBV28 and TRBJ1-3; a possible D gene is TRBD1 (5 bases). There are 16 residues in the CDR3. V was trimmed by 4 bases and J by 0 bases, leaving 13 bases between them. Germline V gives CDR1 MDHEN, CDR2 SYDVKM. CDR3 nucleotide sequence: TGTGCCAGCAGTTCCCGGGGGTCCCTCTCTGGAAACACCATATATTTT. This codes for CASSSRGSLSGNTIYF. Looking up the rest from reference TRBV28 and TRBJ1-3 gives the full variable domain: DVKVTQSSRYLVKRTGEKVFLECVQDMDHENMFWYRQDPGLGLRLIYFSYDVKMKEKGDIPEGYSVSREKKERFSLILESASTNQTSMYLCASSSRGSLSGNTIYFGEGSWLTVV.

The V gene is TRBV5-5, the J gene TRBJ2-5, with unresolved D. Germline-derived CDR1 and CDR2 are SGHKS and YYEKEE (reference sequence). V was clipped by 1 base and J by 5 bases, with 12 bases between them. CDR3 length: 14 residues. As DNA, the CDR3 is TGTGCCAGCAGCTTGAGCCCGATCGGGGAGACCCAGTACTTC. Amino acids: CASSLSPIGETQYF.

This clone was recorded once. The chain is built from TRBV4-3 and TRBJ2-1, with 12 bases identical to TRBD2. Unmatched junction bases numbered 11, after V lost 2 bases and J lost 12 bases. There are 16 residues in the CDR3. CDR1 is LGHNA, CDR2 YSLEER, per germline. CDR3 bases: TGCGCCAGCAGCCAAACTAGCGGGGGGCGTACAATGAGGCAGTTCTTC. Translation gives CASSQTSGGRTMRQFF.

J is TRBJ2-7 and V is TRBV6-6, with a tentative D call TRBD1 (5 bases). The germline V gene has CDR1 MNHNY and CDR2 SVGAGI (reference sequence). The length of the CDR3 is 17 residues. The V end lost 5 bases, the J end lost 3 bases, and 23 bases lay between the germline ends. The CDR3 region has the DNA TGTGCCAGCAGTCGTTCCCCGACAGCAGATATTCACTACGAGCAGTACTTC. Its translation: CASSRSPTADIHYEQYF.

This chain links TRBV5-1 with TRBJ1-1; D ambiguous. The CDR3 consists of 14 residues. CDR1 and CDR2 (germline): SGHRS, YFSETQ. V was pared by 2 bases and J by 1 base, with 9 bases between. The CDR3 DNA is TGCGCCAGCAGCTTCATAGGTGCGAACACTGAAGCTTTCTTT. This translates into CASSFIGANTEAFF.

The chain uses TRBV9 and TRBJ1-5; perhaps TRBD1 as D (6 bases). Trimming left V 4 bases short and J 4 bases short, with 18 bases between. The CDR3 is made up of 16 amino acids. CDR1 is SGDLS and CDR2 is YYNGEE in the germline V gene. The chain's CDR3 is CASSPTGGGGNQPQHF. CDR3 in DNA: TGTGCCAGCAGCCCGACGGGGGGGGGCGGGAATCAGCCCCAGCATTTT.

The CDR3 DNA reads as TGTGCTAGTGGTTTGGTGACTGGACCCAATCAGCCCCAGCATTTT. It translates to CASGLVTGPNQPQHF. The V gene is TRBV12-5, the J gene TRBJ1-5; D gene unclear. Germline CDR1 is LGHNT and CDR2 is FRNRAP. CDR3 size: 15 residues. V was pared by 0 bases and J by 3 bases, with 9 bases between.

V is TRBV6-5 and J is TRBJ2-2, with D hard to call. The CDR3 has 15 amino acids. Trimming removed 7 bases from V and 4 bases from J, with 16 bases in between. Looked up from germline, CDR1 is MNHEY and CDR2 is SVGAGI. As DNA, the CDR3 is TGTGCCAGCAACTACAACTCACACGTCACCGGGGAGCTGTTTTTT. Amino acids: CASNYNSHVTGELFF.

The V and J genes are TRBV5-6 and TRBJ1-5, with 7 positions matching TRBD1. The V gene end was trimmed by 0 bases and the J gene end by 4 bases; junction bases not matched to a gene: 4. From germline, CDR1 is SGHDT and CDR2 YYEEEE. The CDR3 is made up of 15 amino acids. CDR3: CASSLGQGENQPQHF. The CDR3 bases are TGTGCCAGCAGCTTGGGGCAGGGGGAAAATCAGCCCCAGCATTTT.

The rearrangement links TRBV9 to TRBJ2-5; either TRBD1 or TRBD2 may supply D (6 bases each). The germline gives CDR1 SGDLS, CDR2 YYNGEE. The V end lost 0 bases, the J end lost 3 bases, and 15 bases lay between the germline ends. The CDR3 runs to 16 residues. The DNA for the CDR3 is TGTGCCAGCAGCGTAGGTCTCCAGGAGGGGGAAGAGACCCAGTACTTC. Amino acid sequence: CASSVGLQEGEETQYF.

This chain uses TRBV4-1 with TRBJ1-1; D is unresolved. Germline V gives CDR1 MGHRA, CDR2 YSYEKL. This CDR3 has 16 amino acids. Trimming cost V 4 bases and J 0 bases, with 15 bases left between them. CDR3 in DNA: TGCGCCAGCAGCCCAAATAAGGGAACCGTGAACACTGAAGCTTTCTTT. Translating gives CASSPNKGTVNTEAFF.

V usage is TRBV7-9 and J usage is TRBJ1-1; D unresolved. V was clipped by 0 bases and J by 11 bases, with 16 bases between them. The CDR3 sequence is 14 residues long. Per germline, CDR1 SEHNR and CDR2 FQNEAQ (reference sequence). The CDR3 sequence is CASSLASRTPKAFF. The CDR3 nucleotides are TGTGCCAGCAGCTTAGCGTCCAGGACGCCTAAGGCTTTCTTT.

This clone was seen a single time. The rearrangement uses TRBV3-1 (or the pseudogene TRBV3-2) and TRBJ2-5, with D possibly matching TRBD1 (6 bases). CDR1 is LGHDT and CDR2 is YNNKEL in the germline V gene (reference sequence). The ends were cut back, 3 bases at V and 5 bases at J, with 16 bases in the middle. This CDR3 comprises 15 residues. DNA of the CDR3: TGTGCCAGCAGCCACCCAAGGGGGTGTGGGGAGACCCAGTACTTC. It encodes CASSHPRGCGETQYF.

V gene TRBV6-4 combines with J gene TRBJ2-1; D not resolved. The CDR3 spans 16 residues. Trimming took off 4 bases at V and 1 base at J, with 14 bases between the two ends. Germline assignment: CDR1 MRHNA and CDR2 SNTAGT. The CDR3 nucleotides read TGTGCCAGCAGTGCAAACCCGGGCACTTCCTACAATGAGCAGTTCTTC. Its protein product is CASSANPGTSYNEQFF.

The chain carries TRBV3-1 (or the pseudogene TRBV3-2) and TRBJ2-7; D remains unclear. From germline, CDR1 is LGHDT and CDR2 YNNKEL (reference sequence). V gave up 4 bases and J gave up 6 bases, with 28 bases separating them. The CDR3 runs to 18 residues. This chain's CDR3 is CASSLLMDGDLPAPEQYF. As DNA, the CDR3 is TGTGCCAGCAGCCTCTTAATGGACGGCGACCTCCCTGCCCCCGAGCAGTACTTC.

This chain joins TRBV6-5 and TRBJ1-6; no clear D. This CDR3 region has 16 residues. V was pared by 0 bases and J by 7 bases, with 13 bases between. Per the germline V gene, CDR1 is MNHEY and CDR2 is SVGAGI. The CDR3 loop reads CASSYSRQGRNSPLHF. CDR3 sequence (DNA): TGTGCCAGCAGTTACTCGAGACAAGGCAGGAATTCACCCCTCCACTTT.

The chain links TRBV19 to TRBJ2-5, with unresolved D. This CDR3 has 13 amino acids. In germline, CDR1 is LNHDA, CDR2 SQIVND (reference sequence). V lost 6 bases and J lost 2, with 10 bases in between. CDR3 region: CASSRTRQETQYF. The CDR3 bases are TGTGCCAGTAGCAGGACGCGGCAAGAGACCCAGTACTTC.

This clone occurred a few times. The chain uses TRBV7-8 and TRBJ1-4; maybe TRBD1 (5 bases). Looked up from germline, CDR1 is SGHVS and CDR2 is FQNEAQ. Trimming stripped 4 bases from V and 8 bases from J, with 14 bases between. The length of the CDR3 is 14 residues. CDR3 nucleotides: TGTGCCAGCAGCTCCCCCAGGGAGCGAGAAAAACTGTTTTTT. Its protein product is CASSSPREREKLFF.

The chain couples TRBV21-1 to TRBJ1-3. TRBV21-1 is classified as a pseudogene. The CDR3 extends over 16 amino acids. CDR3 nucleotide sequence: TGTGCCAGCAGCAAAGGAACGGATTCCTCTGGAAACACCATATATTTT. This encodes CASSKGTDSSGNTIYF.

This clone was recorded only once. The rearrangement links TRBV6-2 or TRBV6-3 to TRBJ2-7; D remains ambiguous. V lost 2 bases to trimming and J lost 2 bases, with 13 bases between them. The CDR3 has 15 residues. Germline values: CDR1 MNHEY, CDR2 SVGEGT. CDR3 nucleotides: TGTGCCAGCAGTTACATCCGATATCCGACCTACGAGCAGTACTTC. Its protein is CASSYIRYPTYEQYF.

Only one count was recorded for this clone. The J gene is TRBJ2-7, the V gene TRBV28; maybe TRBD1 (5 bases). Per germline, CDR1 MDHEN and CDR2 SYDVKM. V shed 6 bases and J shed 0 bases, with 21 bases lying between them. The CDR3 consists of 17 residues. Here the CDR3 reads CASSYRPPDTSSYEQYF. The DNA of the CDR3 is TGTGCCAGCAGCTACCGTCCCCCGGACACATCCTCCTACGAGCAGTACTTC.